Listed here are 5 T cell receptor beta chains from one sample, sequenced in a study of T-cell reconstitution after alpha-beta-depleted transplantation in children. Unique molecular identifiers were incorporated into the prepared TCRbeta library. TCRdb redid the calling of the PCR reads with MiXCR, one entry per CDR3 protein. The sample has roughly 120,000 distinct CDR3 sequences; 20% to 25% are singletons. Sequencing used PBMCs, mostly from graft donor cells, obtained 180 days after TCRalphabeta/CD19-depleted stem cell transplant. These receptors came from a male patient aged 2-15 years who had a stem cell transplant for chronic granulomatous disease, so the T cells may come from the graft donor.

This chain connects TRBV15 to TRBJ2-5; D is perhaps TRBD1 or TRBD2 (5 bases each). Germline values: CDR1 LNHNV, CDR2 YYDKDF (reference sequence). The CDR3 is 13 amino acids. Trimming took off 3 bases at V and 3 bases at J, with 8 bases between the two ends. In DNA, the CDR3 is TGTGCCACCAGCAGGGGACGAGAAGAGACCCAGTACTTC. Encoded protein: CATSRGREETQYF.

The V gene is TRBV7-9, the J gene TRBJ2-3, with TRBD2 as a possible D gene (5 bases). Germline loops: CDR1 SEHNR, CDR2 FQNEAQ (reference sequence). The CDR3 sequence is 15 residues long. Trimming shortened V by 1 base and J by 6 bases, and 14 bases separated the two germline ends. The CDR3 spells CASSLGAAEVDTQYF. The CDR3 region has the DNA TGTGCCAGCAGCTTAGGCGCCGCGGAGGTGGATACGCAGTATTTT.

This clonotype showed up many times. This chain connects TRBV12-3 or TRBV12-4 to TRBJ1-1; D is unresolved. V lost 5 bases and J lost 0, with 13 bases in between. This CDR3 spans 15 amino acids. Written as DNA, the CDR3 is TGTGCCAGCAGTCCCCTGACATCAATGAACACTGAAGCTTTCTTT. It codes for CASSPLTSMNTEAFF.

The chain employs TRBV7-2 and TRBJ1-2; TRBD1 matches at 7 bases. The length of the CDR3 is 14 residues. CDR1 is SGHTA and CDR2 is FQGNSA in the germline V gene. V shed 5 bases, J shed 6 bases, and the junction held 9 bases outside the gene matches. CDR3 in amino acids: CASSPSRTGHGYTF. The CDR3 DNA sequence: TGTGCCAGCAGCCCGTCCCGGACAGGACATGGCTACACCTTC.

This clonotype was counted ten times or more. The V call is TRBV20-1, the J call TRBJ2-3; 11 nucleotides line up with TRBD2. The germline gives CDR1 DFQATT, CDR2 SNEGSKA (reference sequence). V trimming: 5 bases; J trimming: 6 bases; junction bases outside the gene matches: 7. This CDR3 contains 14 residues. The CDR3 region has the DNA TGCAGTGCTTATAGCGGGAGGGCCGCTGATACGCAGTATTTT. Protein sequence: CSAYSGRAADTQYF.